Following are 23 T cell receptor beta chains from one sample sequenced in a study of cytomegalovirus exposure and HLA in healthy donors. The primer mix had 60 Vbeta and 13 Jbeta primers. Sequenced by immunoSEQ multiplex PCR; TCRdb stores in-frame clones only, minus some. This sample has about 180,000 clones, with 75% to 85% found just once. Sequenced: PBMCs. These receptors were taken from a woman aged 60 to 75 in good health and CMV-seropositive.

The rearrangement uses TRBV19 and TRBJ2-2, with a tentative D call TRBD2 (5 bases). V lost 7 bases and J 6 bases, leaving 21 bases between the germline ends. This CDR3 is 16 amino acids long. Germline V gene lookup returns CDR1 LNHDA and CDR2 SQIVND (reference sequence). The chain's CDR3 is CASKILTPGRAGELFF. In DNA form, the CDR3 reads TGTGCCAGTAAGATCCTTACCCCGGGAAGGGCCGGGGAGCTGTTTTTT.

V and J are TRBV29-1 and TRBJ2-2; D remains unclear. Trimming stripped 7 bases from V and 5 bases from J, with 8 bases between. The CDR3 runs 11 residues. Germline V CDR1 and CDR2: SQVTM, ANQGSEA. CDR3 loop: CSARVTGELFF. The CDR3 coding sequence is TGCAGCGCAAGAGTAACCGGGGAGCTGTTTTTT.

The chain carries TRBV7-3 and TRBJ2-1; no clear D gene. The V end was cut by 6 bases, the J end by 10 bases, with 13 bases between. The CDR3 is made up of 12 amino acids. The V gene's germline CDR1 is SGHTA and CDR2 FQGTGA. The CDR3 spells CASSFGVNEQFF. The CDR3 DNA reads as TGTGCCAGCAGTTTCGGAGTAAACGAGCAGTTCTTC.

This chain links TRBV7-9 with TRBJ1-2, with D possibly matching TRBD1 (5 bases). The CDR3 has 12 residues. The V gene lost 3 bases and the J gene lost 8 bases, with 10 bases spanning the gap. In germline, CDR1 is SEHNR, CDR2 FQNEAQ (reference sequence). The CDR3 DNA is TGTGCCAGCAGCTTTGGGGGGATAGGCTACACCTTC. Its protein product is CASSFGGIGYTF.

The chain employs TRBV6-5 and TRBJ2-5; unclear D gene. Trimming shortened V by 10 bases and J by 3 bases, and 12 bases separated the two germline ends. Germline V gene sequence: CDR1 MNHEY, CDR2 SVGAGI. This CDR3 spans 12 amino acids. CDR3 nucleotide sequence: TGTGCCACTAGACCGCCGGAAGAGACCCAGTACTTC. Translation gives CATRPPEETQYF.

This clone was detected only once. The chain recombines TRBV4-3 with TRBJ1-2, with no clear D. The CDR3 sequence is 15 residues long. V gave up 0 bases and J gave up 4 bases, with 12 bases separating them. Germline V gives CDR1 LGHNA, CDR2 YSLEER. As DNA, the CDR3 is TGCGCCAGCAGCCAAGATCTCGGGGATGCCTATGGCTACACCTTC. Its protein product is CASSQDLGDAYGYTF.

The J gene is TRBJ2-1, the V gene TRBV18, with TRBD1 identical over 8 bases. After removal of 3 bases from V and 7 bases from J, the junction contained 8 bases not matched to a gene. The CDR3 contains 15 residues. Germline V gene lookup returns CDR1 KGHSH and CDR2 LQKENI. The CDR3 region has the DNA TGTGCCAGCTCACCGCTGGACAGGGCGGGGAATGAGCAGTTCTTC. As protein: CASSPLDRAGNEQFF.

The CDR3 here is CASSPDQGRAYEQYF. DNA of the CDR3: TGTGCCAGCAGCCCAGATCAAGGGAGGGCCTACGAGCAGTACTTC. The chain links TRBV5-4 to TRBJ2-7; 7 bases line up with TRBD2. The germline V gene has CDR1 SGHNT and CDR2 YYREEE (reference sequence). The CDR3 has 15 amino acids. The V and J ends lost 4 bases and 2 bases, in that order; junction bases with no gene match: 9.

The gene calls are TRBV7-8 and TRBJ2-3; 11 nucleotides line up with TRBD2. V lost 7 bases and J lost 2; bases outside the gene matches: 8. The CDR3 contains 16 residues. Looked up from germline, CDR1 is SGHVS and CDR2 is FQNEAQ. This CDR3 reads CASIALAGGLTDTQYF. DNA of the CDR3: TGTGCCAGCATAGCCCTAGCGGGGGGACTCACAGATACGCAGTATTTT.

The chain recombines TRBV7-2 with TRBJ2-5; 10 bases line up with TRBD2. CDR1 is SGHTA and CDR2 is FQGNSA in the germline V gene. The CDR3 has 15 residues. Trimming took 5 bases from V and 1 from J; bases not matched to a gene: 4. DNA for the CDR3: TGTGCCAGCAGCCAAAGGACTAGCGGCCAAGAGACCCAGTACTTC. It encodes CASSQRTSGQETQYF.

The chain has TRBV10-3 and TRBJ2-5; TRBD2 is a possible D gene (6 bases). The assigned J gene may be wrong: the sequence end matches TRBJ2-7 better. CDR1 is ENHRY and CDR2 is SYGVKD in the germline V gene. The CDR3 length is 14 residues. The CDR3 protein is CAIAEGADPYEQYF. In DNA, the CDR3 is TGTGCCATCGCGGAGGGCGCGGACCCCTACGAGCAGTACTTC.

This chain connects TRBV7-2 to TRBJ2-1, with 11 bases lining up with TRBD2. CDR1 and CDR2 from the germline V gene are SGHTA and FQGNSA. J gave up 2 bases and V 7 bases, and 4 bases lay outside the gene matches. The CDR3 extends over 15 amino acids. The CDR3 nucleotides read TGTGCCAGCACCGAACTAGCGGGAGCCTACAATGAGCAGTTCTTC. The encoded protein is CASTELAGAYNEQFF.

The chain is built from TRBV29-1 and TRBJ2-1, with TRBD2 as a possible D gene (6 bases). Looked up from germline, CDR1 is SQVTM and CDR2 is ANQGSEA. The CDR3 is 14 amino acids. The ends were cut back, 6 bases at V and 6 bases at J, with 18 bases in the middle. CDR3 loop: CSVSFGTGPNEQFF. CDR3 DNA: TGCAGCGTGAGCTTCGGGACTGGACCCAATGAGCAGTTCTTC.

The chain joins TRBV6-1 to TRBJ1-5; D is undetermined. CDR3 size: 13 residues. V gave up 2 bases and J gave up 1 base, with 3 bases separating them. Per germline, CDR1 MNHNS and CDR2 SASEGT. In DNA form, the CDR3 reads TGTGCCAGCAGTGAACAGAGCAATCAGCCCCAGCATTTT. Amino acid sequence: CASSEQSNQPQHF.

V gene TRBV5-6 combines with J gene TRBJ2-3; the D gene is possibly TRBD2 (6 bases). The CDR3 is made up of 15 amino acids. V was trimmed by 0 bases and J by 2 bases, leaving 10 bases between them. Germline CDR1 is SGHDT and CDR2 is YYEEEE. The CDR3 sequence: CASSLDGRDTDTQYF. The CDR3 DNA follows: TGTGCCAGCAGCTTGGACGGGAGAGACACAGATACGCAGTATTTT.

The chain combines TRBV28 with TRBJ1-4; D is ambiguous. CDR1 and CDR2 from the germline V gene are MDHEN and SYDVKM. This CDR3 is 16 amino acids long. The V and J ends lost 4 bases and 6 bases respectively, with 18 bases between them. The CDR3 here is CASSSYPGNGDEKLFF. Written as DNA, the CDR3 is TGTGCCAGCAGTTCATACCCGGGAAACGGGGATGAAAAACTGTTTTTT. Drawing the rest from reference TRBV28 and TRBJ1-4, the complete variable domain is DVKVTQSSRYLVKRTGEKVFLECVQDMDHENMFWYRQDPGLGLRLIYFSYDVKMKEKGDIPEGYSVSREKKERFSLILESASTNQTSMYLCASSSYPGNGDEKLFFGSGTQLSVL.

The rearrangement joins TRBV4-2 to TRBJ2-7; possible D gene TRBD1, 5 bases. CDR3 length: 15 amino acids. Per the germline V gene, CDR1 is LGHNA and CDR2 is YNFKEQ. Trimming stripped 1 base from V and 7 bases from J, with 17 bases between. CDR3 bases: TGTGCCAGCAGCCAAGGAGCCGGAAGGAAGGGGGAGCAGTACTTC. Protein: CASSQGAGRKGEQYF.

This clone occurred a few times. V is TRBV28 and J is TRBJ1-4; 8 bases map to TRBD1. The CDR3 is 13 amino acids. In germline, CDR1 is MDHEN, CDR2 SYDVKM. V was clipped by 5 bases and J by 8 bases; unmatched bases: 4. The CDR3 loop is CASSDRGWEKLFF. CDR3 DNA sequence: TGTGCCAGCAGTGACAGGGGATGGGAAAAACTGTTTTTT.

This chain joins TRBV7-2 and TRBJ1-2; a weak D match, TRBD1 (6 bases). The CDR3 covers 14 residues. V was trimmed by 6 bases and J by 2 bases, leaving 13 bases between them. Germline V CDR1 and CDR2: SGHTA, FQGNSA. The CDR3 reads CASRQGRANYGYTF. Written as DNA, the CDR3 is TGTGCCAGCAGACAGGGACGGGCAAACTATGGCTACACCTTC.

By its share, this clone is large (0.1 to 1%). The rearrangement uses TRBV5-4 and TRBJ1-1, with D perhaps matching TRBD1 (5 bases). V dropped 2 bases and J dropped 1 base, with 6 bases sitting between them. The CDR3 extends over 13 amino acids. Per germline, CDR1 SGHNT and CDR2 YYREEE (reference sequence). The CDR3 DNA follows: TGTGCCAGCAGCTTACAGGAGAACACTGAAGCTTTCTTT. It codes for CASSLQENTEAFF.

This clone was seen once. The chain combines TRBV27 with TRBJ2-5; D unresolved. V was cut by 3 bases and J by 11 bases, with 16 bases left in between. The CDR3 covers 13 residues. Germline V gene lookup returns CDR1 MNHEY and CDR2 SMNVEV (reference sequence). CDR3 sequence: CASSFFPTDEQYF. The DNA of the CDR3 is TGTGCCAGCAGTTTTTTCCCCACCGATGAGCAGTACTTC.

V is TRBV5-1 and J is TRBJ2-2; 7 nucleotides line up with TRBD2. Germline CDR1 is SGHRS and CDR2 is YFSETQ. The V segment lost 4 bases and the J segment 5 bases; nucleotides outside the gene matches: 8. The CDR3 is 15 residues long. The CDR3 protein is CASSATGTNTGELFF. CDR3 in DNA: TGCGCCAGCAGCGCGACTGGGACTAATACCGGGGAGCTGTTTTTT.

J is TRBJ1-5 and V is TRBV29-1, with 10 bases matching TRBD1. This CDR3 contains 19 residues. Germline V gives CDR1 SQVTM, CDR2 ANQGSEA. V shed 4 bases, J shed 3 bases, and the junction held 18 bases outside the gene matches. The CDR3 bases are TGCAGCGTTGGCATGGGACAGGGGACCGGAGGTATTGTCAATCAGCCCCAGCATTTT. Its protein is CSVGMGQGTGGIVNQPQHF.